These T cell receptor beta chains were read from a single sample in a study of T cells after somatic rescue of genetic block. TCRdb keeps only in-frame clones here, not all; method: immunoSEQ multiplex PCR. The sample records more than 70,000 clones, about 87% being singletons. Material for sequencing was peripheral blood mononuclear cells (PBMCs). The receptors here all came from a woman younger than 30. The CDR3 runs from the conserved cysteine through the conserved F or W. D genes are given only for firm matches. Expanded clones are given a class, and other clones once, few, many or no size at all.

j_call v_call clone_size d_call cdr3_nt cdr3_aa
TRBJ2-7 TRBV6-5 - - TGTGCCAGCAGTTACTACTCGGGGACGGCCTACGAGCAGTACTTC CASSYYSGTAYEQYF
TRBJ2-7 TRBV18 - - TGTGCCAGCTCACCACGTTTACAGATAGGACCCTACGAGCAGTACTTC CASSPRLQIGPYEQYF
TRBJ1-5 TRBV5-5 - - TGTGCCAGCAGCTTGGAATCGGAGGGGCCCCAGCATTTT CASSLESEGPQHF
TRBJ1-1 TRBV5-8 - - TGTGCCAGCAGCTCCACGGCGCACAGGGCCACTGAAGCTTTCTTT CASSSTAHRATEAFF
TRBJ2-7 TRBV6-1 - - TGTGCCAGCAGTGTGCTCGGGACACCCACCTACGAGCAGTACTTC CASSVLGTPTYEQYF
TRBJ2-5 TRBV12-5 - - TGTGCTAGTGGTTCACCAGGGGTTCAAGAGACCCAGTACTTC CASGSPGVQETQYF
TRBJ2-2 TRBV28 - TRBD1 TGTGCCAGCAGGCTGGGACAGGTCACCGGGGAGCTGTTTTTT CASRLGQVTGELFF
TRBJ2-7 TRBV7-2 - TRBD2 TGTGCCAGCAGCCGGGGGGCGGGAGGATCCTACGAGCAGTACTTC CASSRGAGGSYEQYF
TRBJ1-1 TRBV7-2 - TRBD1 TGTGCCAGCAACCCAGGGGGGGTAGTTGGCACTGAAGCTTTCTTT CASNPGGVVGTEAFF
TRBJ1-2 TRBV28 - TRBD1 TGTGCCAGCAGTGTAATGACAGGGGGCGATGGCTACACCTTC CASSVMTGGDGYTF
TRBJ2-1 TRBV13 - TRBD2 TGTGCCAGCAGCATTAGAAGCGGGAGGGGTATCGATGAGCAGTTCTTC CASSIRSGRGIDEQFF
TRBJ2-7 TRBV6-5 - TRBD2 TGTGCCAGCAGTTACTATAGCGGGAGTTACGAGCAGTACTTC CASSYYSGSYEQYF
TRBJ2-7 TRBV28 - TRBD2 TGTGCCAGCAGCGGACTAGCGGGAACCTACGAGCAGTACTTC CASSGLAGTYEQYF
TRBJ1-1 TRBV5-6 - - TGTGCCAGCAGCTTGAGACATGCTGGGTCCCCTGAAGCTTTCTTT CASSLRHAGSPEAFF
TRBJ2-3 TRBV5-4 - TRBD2 TGTGCCAGCAGCTTGGGGGGACTAGCGGGAGGGTCTACAGATACGCAGTATTTT CASSLGGLAGGSTDTQYF
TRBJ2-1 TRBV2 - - TGTGCCAGCAGTGAGACGACCCACAGCTCCTACAATGAGCAGTTCTTC CASSETTHSSYNEQFF
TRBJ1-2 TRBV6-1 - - TGTGCCAGCAGTGAATCCGAGACGGGCTATGGCTACACCTTC CASSESETGYGYTF
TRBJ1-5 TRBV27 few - TGTGCCAGCAGTCCAGAACAGGGCGGGAATCGGCCCCAGCATTTT CASSPEQGGNRPQHF
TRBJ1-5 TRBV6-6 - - TGTGCCAGCAGTTACCCCGGACATTGTTGTCAGCCCCAGCATTTT CASSYPGHCCQPQHF